This T cell receptor (beta chain) appears in the sequencing data of a study of blood T cell repertoires in COVID-19. Overall study context: Sample material is recorded as cDNA or gDNA derived from T cells, B-cell-depleted T cells, or PBMCs.

The CDR3 is made up of 15 amino acids. Per the germline V gene, CDR1 is KGHSH and CDR2 is LQKENI. The V segment lost 3 bases and the J segment 7 bases; nucleotides outside the gene matches: 6. Measured with immunoSEQ multiplex PCR; TCRdb has only the in-frame clones, and not every one. The profile covers some 170,000 clones, with 80% to 90% appearing a single time and more than 9.5% taken by the ten largest. This clone was detected only a few times. The sequence came from a woman aged 40-49 years with COVID-19, enrolled during active disease. The sequenced sample was peripheral blood. The chain joins TRBV18 to TRBJ2-3; 11 bases align to TRBD2. CDR3 sequence (DNA): TGTGCCAGCTCACCGGGACTAGCGGATTCCCATACGCAGTATTTT. This sequence encodes CASSPGLADSHTQYF.